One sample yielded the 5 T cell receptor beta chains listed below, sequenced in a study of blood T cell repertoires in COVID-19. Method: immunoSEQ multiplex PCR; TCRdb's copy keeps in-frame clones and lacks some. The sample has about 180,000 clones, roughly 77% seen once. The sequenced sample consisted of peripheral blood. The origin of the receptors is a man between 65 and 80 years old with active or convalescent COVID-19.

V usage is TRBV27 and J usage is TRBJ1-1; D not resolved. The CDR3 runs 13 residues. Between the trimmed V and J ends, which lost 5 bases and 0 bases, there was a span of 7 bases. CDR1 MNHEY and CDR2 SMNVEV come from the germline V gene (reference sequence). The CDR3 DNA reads TGTGCCAGCAGTCGTCTGTTGAACACTGAAGCTTTCTTT. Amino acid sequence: CASSRLLNTEAFF.

This chain's CDR3 is CSVEQERYGGYTF. The CDR3 DNA reads as TGCAGCGTTGAACAGGAAAGATACGGTGGCTACACCTTC. The chain uses TRBV29-1 and TRBJ1-2, with D hard to call. Germline-derived CDR1 and CDR2 are SQVTM and ANQGSEA. The CDR3 has 13 amino acids. V was clipped by 2 bases and J by 7 bases, with 14 bases between them.

This CDR3 is CASSLQGTSQETQYF. The CDR3 region has the DNA TGCGCCAGCAGCTTGCAGGGGACCTCGCAAGAGACCCAGTACTTC. This chain joins TRBV5-1 and TRBJ2-5; maybe TRBD1 (6 bases). The CDR3 extends over 15 amino acids. V gave up 1 base and J gave up 2 bases, with 12 bases separating them. CDR1 and CDR2 (germline): SGHRS, YFSETQ.

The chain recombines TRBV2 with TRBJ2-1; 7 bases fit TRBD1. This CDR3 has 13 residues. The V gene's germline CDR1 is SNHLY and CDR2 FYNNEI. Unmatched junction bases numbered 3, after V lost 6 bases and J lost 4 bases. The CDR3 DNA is TGTGCCAGCAGCCCGGGACAGTACAATGAGCAGTTCTTC. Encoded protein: CASSPGQYNEQFF.

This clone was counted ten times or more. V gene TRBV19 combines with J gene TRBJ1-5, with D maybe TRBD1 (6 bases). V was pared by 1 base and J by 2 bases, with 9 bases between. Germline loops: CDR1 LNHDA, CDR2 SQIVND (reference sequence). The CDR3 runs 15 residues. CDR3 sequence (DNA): TGTGCCAGTAGTATAGCAGGGGAAGGCAATCAGCCCCAGCATTTT. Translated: CASSIAGEGNQPQHF. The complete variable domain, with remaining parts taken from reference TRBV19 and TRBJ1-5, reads DGGITQSPKYLFRKEGQNVTLSCEQNLNHDAMYWYRQDPGQGLRLIYYSQIVNDFQKGDIAEGYSVSREKKESFPLTVTSAQKNPTAFYLCASSIAGEGNQPQHFGDGTRLSIL.